A single sample is the source of the 7 T cell receptor beta chains below, sequenced in a study of shared clonotypes between healthy human individuals. Assay: immunoSEQ multiplex PCR; the TCRdb copy retains only in-frame clones and omits some. The table includes around 610,000 clones, roughly 96% detected once. CD45RO-negative, CCR7-positively selected cells formed the naive CD8 fraction, excluding terminally differentiated effector memory CD45RA+ cells. Specimen: naive CD8+ T cells sorted from blood. Receptor source: a woman in her twenties or thirties in good health.

V is TRBV28 and J is TRBJ2-7; 11 bases align to TRBD1. The CDR3 covers 14 residues. In germline, CDR1 is MDHEN, CDR2 SYDVKM. V was pared by 5 bases and J by 4 bases, with 4 bases of the junction left unmatched. The CDR3 DNA follows: TGTGCCAGCAGTATCCGGGACAGGGGGTACGAGCAGTACTTC. This sequence encodes CASSIRDRGYEQYF. The full variable domain, in which reference TRBV28 and TRBJ2-7 provide the parts outside the CDR3, is DVKVTQSSRYLVKRTGEKVFLECVQDMDHENMFWYRQDPGLGLRLIYFSYDVKMKEKGDIPEGYSVSREKKERFSLILESASTNQTSMYLCASSIRDRGYEQYFGPGTRLTVT.

In its sample, this clone was seen a few times. The chain employs TRBV2 and TRBJ1-5; D remains unclear. The CDR3 extends over 14 amino acids. Germline V gene data show CDR1 as SNHLY and CDR2 as FYNNEI. V lost 7 bases and J 0 bases, leaving 10 bases between the germline ends. CDR3 nucleotide sequence: TGTGCCAGCAAACTGCCTGATAGCAATCAGCCCCAGCATTTT. It codes for CASKLPDSNQPQHF.

The CDR3, as DNA: TGCAGCGTTCCGACTAGGCTTTACAATGAGCAGTTCTTC. Its translation is CSVPTRLYNEQFF. The rearrangement uses TRBV29-1 and TRBJ2-1, with D possibly being TRBD2 (6 bases). Germline V gene data show CDR1 as SQVTM and CDR2 as ANQGSEA. V was pared by 5 bases and J by 4 bases, with 12 bases between. The CDR3 contains 13 residues.

This clone was recorded only once. The chain is built from TRBV21-1 and TRBJ1-1. TRBV21-1 is shown as a pseudogene. The CDR3 loop spans 14 amino acids. DNA for the CDR3: TGTGCCAGCAGCAAAGCTAGCAGTTACACTGAAGCTTTCTTT. Protein: CASSKASSYTEAFF.

The chain uses TRBV6-6 and TRBJ1-1, with D perhaps matching TRBD1 (5 bases). This CDR3 comprises 14 residues. V lost 2 bases, J lost 1 base, and 8 bases lay in between. CDR1 and CDR2 (germline): MNHNY, SVGAGI (reference sequence). The DNA for the CDR3 is TGTGCCAGCAGTTACACCAGGGAGAACACTGAAGCTTTCTTT. It yields the protein CASSYTRENTEAFF.

This clone was observed once. CDR3 loop: CASSYSQTYGYTF. The CDR3 DNA is TGTGCCAGCAGTTACTCTCAGACCTATGGCTACACCTTC. The chain is built from TRBV6-5 and TRBJ1-2; no clear D gene. CDR1 and CDR2 from the germline V gene are MNHEY and SVGAGI. The CDR3 sequence is 13 residues long. Trimming removed 0 bases at V and 4 bases at J, with 6 bases between.

This clone is a singleton in its sample. The genes are TRBV4-1 and TRBJ2-1, with D perhaps TRBD1 (5 bases). The CDR3 covers 15 residues. CDR1 MGHRA and CDR2 YSYEKL come from the germline V gene. Trimming took 1 base from V and 2 from J, leaving 9 bases between them. The CDR3 spells CASSQVPGTYNEQFF. In nucleotides, the CDR3 is TGCGCCAGCAGCCAAGTCCCAGGGACCTACAATGAGCAGTTCTTC.